The next 24 T cell receptor beta chains were all read from a single sample in a study of blood T cell repertoires in COVID-19. Data came from immunoSEQ multiplex PCR; TCRdb stores just in-frame clones and leaves some out. Here the sample spans about 320,000 clones, 75% to 85% being singletons. Sequencing was done on a sample of peripheral blood. Source of these receptors: a human donor in a cohort sampled during active COVID-19.

This chain links TRBV15 with TRBJ2-7; a possible D gene is TRBD1 (6 bases). The length of the CDR3 is 15 residues. V lost 1 base and J lost 0, with 10 bases in between. CDR1 is LNHNV, CDR2 YYDKDF, per germline (reference sequence). The CDR3 protein is CATSRVGHLSYEQYF. CDR3 coding DNA: TGTGCCACCAGCAGAGTGGGACATCTCTCCTACGAGCAGTACTTC. Complete variable domain (other parts from reference TRBV15 and TRBJ2-7): DAMVIQNPRYQVTQFGKPVTLSCSQTLNHNVMYWYQQKSSQAPKLLFHYYDKDFNNEADTPDNFQSRRPNTSFCFLDIRSPGLGDTAMYLCATSRVGHLSYEQYFGPGTRLTVT.

The rearrangement uses TRBV20-1 and TRBJ1-1; the D is unclear. Germline loops: CDR1 DFQATT, CDR2 SNEGSKA (reference sequence). V shed 3 bases and J shed 1 base, with 9 bases lying between them. The CDR3 loop spans 13 amino acids. CDR3 sequence reads: CSASAEANTEAFF. CDR3 sequence (DNA): TGCAGTGCTAGTGCTGAGGCGAACACTGAAGCTTTCTTT.

The rearrangement uses TRBV25-1 and TRBJ2-7; 7 bases match TRBD1. Germline CDR1 reads MGHDK; CDR2 reads SYGVNS. V gave up 2 bases and J gave up 3 bases; unmatched junction bases: 7. There are 15 residues in the CDR3. The CDR3 spells CASSETTGKFYEQYF. The CDR3 DNA sequence: TGTGCCAGCAGTGAAACGACAGGGAAATTCTACGAGCAGTACTTC.

This clone was recorded only once. The chain uses TRBV4-2 and TRBJ1-2; the D gene is possibly TRBD1 (6 bases). V was trimmed by 6 bases and J by 6 bases, leaving 8 bases between them. CDR1 and CDR2 (germline): LGHNA, YNFKEQ. The CDR3 runs 11 residues. CDR3 DNA sequence: TGTGCCAGCAGACAGGGAAATGGCTACACCTTC. Translation gives CASRQGNGYTF.

V and J are TRBV5-1 and TRBJ1-4, with no clear D. This CDR3 contains 14 residues. Looked up from germline, CDR1 is SGHRS and CDR2 is YFSETQ. Trimming shortened V by 4 bases and J by 0 bases, and 7 bases separated the two germline ends. The CDR3 coding sequence is TGCGCCAGCAGCCGTGAGTCAACTAATGAAAAACTGTTTTTT. Translation gives CASSRESTNEKLFF.

With regard to this clone: The sample contains more than one DNA sequence encoding this CDR3. The J gene is TRBJ2-7, the V gene TRBV3-1 (or the pseudogene TRBV3-2); D ambiguous. Germline V lookup: CDR1 LGHDT, CDR2 YNNKEL (reference sequence). The CDR3 is made up of 11 amino acids. Trimming took 4 bases from V and 4 from J, leaving 5 bases between them. The CDR3 protein is CASSLLYEQYF. The DNA for the CDR3 is TGTGCCAGCAGCCTATTGTACGAGCAGTACTTC.

The chain employs TRBV7-9 and TRBJ2-3, with TRBD1 as a possible D gene (5 bases). The germline CDR1 and CDR2 sequences are SEHNR and FQNEAQ (reference sequence). V dropped 4 bases and J dropped 0 bases, with 11 bases sitting between them. This CDR3 spans 15 amino acids. CDR3 sequence (DNA): TGTGCCAGCAGCTACCGACAGCCTAGCACAGATACGCAGTATTTT. This gives the protein CASSYRQPSTDTQYF.

This chain joins TRBV6-1 and TRBJ2-7, with D perhaps TRBD2 (5 bases). V dropped 2 bases and J dropped 6 bases, with 14 bases sitting between them. Germline V gene lookup returns CDR1 MNHNS and CDR2 SASEGT. This CDR3 has 14 residues. Here the CDR3 DNA reads TGTGCCAGCAGTGAAAATTGGGAGCGTGGCGAGCAGTACTTC. Amino acid sequence: CASSENWERGEQYF.

This clone occurred once. The chain recombines TRBV5-6 with TRBJ1-2; no reliable D call. Germline V gene data show CDR1 as SGHDT and CDR2 as YYEEEE. The V end lost 6 bases, the J end lost 5 bases, and 11 bases lay between the germline ends. The length of the CDR3 is 12 residues. This chain's CDR3 is CASTPAGYGYTF. CDR3 nucleotide sequence: TGTGCCAGCACCCCCGCGGGGTATGGCTACACCTTC.

The chain couples TRBV3-1 (or the pseudogene TRBV3-2) to TRBJ2-3; TRBD2 aligns across 14 bases. Per the germline V gene, CDR1 is LGHDT and CDR2 is YNNKEL (reference sequence). The CDR3 consists of 16 residues. The trim removed 3 bases at V and 6 bases at J, leaving 5 bases unmatched. In DNA, the CDR3 is TGTGCCAGCAGCCAGACTAGCGGGGGGGCATGGGATACGCAGTATTTT. Translation: CASSQTSGGAWDTQYF.

The chain joins TRBV20-1 to TRBJ2-1, with D hard to call. The germline V and J ends were trimmed by 3 bases and 0 bases, with 6 bases remaining between them. The CDR3 totals 13 residues. Germline CDR1 DFQATT, CDR2 SNEGSKA (reference sequence). DNA for the CDR3: TGCAGTGCTAGTTATAGCTCCTACAATGAGCAGTTCTTC. Translating it yields CSASYSSYNEQFF.

The rearrangement uses TRBV2 and TRBJ1-1; the D is unclear. The germline V gene has CDR1 SNHLY and CDR2 FYNNEI. Deletions cut 6 bases from V and 2 bases from J, with 16 bases between. This CDR3 contains 15 residues. The CDR3: CASRARRGSNTEAFF. CDR3 DNA sequence: TGTGCCAGCAGAGCTCGACGGGGAAGTAACACTGAAGCTTTCTTT.

This clone was picked up a small number of times. The chain has TRBV9 and TRBJ2-3; D gene unclear. Germline V CDR1 and CDR2: SGDLS, YYNGEE. The CDR3 totals 14 residues. With 0 bases removed from V and 0 bases from J, the gap between germline ends came to 5 bases. The CDR3 nucleotides read TGTGCCAGCAGCGTAGATAGCAGCACAGATACGCAGTATTTT. It specifies CASSVDSSTDTQYF.

This sequence joins TRBV12-3 or TRBV12-4 and TRBJ2-2; tentative D call: TRBD1 (6 bases). Trimming left V 6 bases short and J 7 bases short, with 9 bases between. The CDR3 extends over 12 amino acids. CDR3 in DNA: TGTGCCAGCAGCATCAGGGGCGGGGAGCTGTTTTTT. As protein: CASSIRGGELFF.

The V call is TRBV6-4, the J call TRBJ2-1, with 9 bases that match TRBD2. The length of the CDR3 is 17 residues. Trimming at V came to 4 bases and at J to 2 bases, leaving 9 bases not matched to a gene. Germline V gene lookup returns CDR1 MRHNA and CDR2 SNTAGT. The CDR3 is CASSVQTSGYPYNEQFF. For the CDR3, the DNA is TGTGCCAGCAGTGTCCAGACTAGCGGCTACCCCTACAATGAGCAGTTCTTC.

The V call is TRBV10-3, the J call TRBJ2-7; no definite D call. The germline V gene has CDR1 ENHRY and CDR2 SYGVKD. Trimming took off 3 bases at V and 4 bases at J, with 10 bases between the two ends. This CDR3 has 13 residues. CDR3 coding DNA: TGTGCCATCAGTGAAGGTCAGGTGTACGAGCAGTACTTC. As protein: CAISEGQVYEQYF.

The chain is built from TRBV10-3 and TRBJ1-1; weak D call: TRBD1 (6 bases). The CDR3 runs 14 residues. Looked up from germline, CDR1 is ENHRY and CDR2 is SYGVKD. V was clipped by 10 bases and J by 1 base, with 16 bases between them. CDR3: CATNAGASNTEAFF. CDR3 DNA sequence: TGTGCCACCAACGCAGGGGCCTCGAACACTGAAGCTTTCTTT.

The V and J genes are TRBV9 and TRBJ2-5; TRBD2 agrees at 8 bases. CDR3 length equals 15 residues. The ends lost 4 bases at V and 5 bases at J; junction bases unmatched: 10. The germline gives CDR1 SGDLS, CDR2 YYNGEE. The chain's CDR3 is CASSPGLAVAETQYF. The CDR3 DNA follows: TGTGCCAGCAGCCCCGGACTAGCCGTCGCGGAGACCCAGTACTTC.

The genes are TRBV5-8 and TRBJ1-5; D is unresolved. This CDR3 is 16 amino acids long. V lost 0 bases and J 3 bases, leaving 13 bases between the germline ends. Germline-derived CDR1 and CDR2 are SGHTS and YDEGEE. CDR3 DNA: TGTGCCAGCAGCTTGGCGGGCGGGGAATTCAATCAGCCCCAGCATTTT. Translation: CASSLAGGEFNQPQHF.

The chain links TRBV12-3 or TRBV12-4 to TRBJ2-2; possibly TRBD1 for D (5 bases). The V end was cut by 8 bases, the J end by 3 bases, with 10 bases between. The CDR3 length is 13 residues. CDR3: CASWTPDTGELFF. The CDR3 nucleotides are TGTGCCAGCTGGACACCAGACACCGGGGAGCTGTTTTTT.

V gene TRBV20-1 combines with J gene TRBJ1-6; no reliable D call. CDR1 and CDR2 from the germline V gene are DFQATT and SNEGSKA (reference sequence). The CDR3 covers 16 residues. V dropped 3 bases and J dropped 8 bases, with 20 bases sitting between them. This CDR3 reads CSASSLLRGRDSPLHF. The CDR3 coding sequence is TGCAGTGCTAGTAGCTTATTGCGAGGGCGGGATTCACCCCTCCACTTT.

The chain joins TRBV2 to TRBJ1-5; no reliable D call. The CDR3 has 15 residues. Trimming pared 3 bases from V and 1 base from J, leaving 10 bases between. In germline, CDR1 is SNHLY, CDR2 FYNNEI. For the CDR3, the DNA is TGTGCCAGCAGTGATGAGTCTGCCAGCAATCAGCCCCAGCATTTT. Amino acids: CASSDESASNQPQHF.

The chain joins TRBV29-1 to TRBJ2-1, with D perhaps matching TRBD1 (5 bases). V lost 8 bases and J lost 5, with 10 bases in between. The CDR3 consists of 11 residues. The germline CDR1 and CDR2 sequences are SQVTM and ANQGSEA. The DNA of the CDR3 is TGCAGCTCAAGCAGGGACAATGAGCAGTTCTTC. Its translation: CSSSRDNEQFF.

This chain links TRBV6-5 with TRBJ1-5, with 7 positions matching TRBD1. The CDR3 spans 15 residues. With 6 bases clipped from V and 7 bases from J, the junction kept 12 bases outside the gene matches. Germline values: CDR1 MNHEY, CDR2 SVGAGI. The CDR3 is CASRTDRAGNQPQHF. The DNA for the CDR3 is TGTGCCAGCAGGACCGACAGGGCTGGGAACCAGCCCCAGCATTTT.